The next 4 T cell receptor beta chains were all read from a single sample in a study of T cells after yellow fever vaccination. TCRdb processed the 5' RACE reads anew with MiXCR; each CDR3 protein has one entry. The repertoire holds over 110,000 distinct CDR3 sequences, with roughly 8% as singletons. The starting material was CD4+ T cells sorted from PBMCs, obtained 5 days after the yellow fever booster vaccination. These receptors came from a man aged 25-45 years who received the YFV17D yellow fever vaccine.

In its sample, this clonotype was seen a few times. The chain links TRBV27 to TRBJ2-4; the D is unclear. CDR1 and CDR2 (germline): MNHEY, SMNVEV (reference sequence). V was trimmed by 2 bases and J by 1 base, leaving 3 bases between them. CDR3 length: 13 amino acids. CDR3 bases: TGTGCCAGCAGTTTAACGGCCAAAAACATTCAGTACTTC. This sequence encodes CASSLTAKNIQYF.

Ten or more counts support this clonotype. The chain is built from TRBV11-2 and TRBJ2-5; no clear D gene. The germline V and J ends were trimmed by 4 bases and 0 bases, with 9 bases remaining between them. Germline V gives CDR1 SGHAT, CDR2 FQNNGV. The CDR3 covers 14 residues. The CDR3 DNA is TGTGCCAGCAGCTCCCTACTGTACCAAGAGACCCAGTACTTC. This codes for CASSSLLYQETQYF.

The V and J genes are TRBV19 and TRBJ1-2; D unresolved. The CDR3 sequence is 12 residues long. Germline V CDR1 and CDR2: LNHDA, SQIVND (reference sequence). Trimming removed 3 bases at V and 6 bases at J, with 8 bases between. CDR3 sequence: CASSIGEDGYTF. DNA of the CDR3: TGTGCCAGTAGTATCGGGGAAGATGGCTACACCTTC.

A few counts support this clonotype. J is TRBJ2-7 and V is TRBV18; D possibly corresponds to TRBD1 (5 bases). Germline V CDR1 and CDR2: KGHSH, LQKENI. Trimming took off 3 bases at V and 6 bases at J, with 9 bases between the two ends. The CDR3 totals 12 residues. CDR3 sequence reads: CASSPQGPEQYF. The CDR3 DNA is TGTGCCAGCTCACCTCAGGGTCCCGAGCAGTACTTC.